This TCR beta chain was identified during a study of blood T cell repertoires in COVID-19. Study context: Samples representing acute and convalescent COVID-19 were sourced from the United States, Italy and Spain. T cells, B-cell-depleted T cells, or PBMCs provided the cDNA or gDNA that served as material.

In the original processing: The assay estimated nucleated cells by amplifying reference gene primers. Generated by immunoSEQ multiplex PCR, the TCRdb table keeps only in-frame clones and is missing some. That table is the source of V, J and clone size, and D and trimming were worked out from the DNA. The table records over 100,000 clones, about nine tenths of them present only once. The CDR3 runs to 17 residues. Trimming at V came to 2 bases and at J to 8 bases, leaving 14 bases not matched to a gene. Germline loops: CDR1 MNHEY, CDR2 SVGEGT. This receptor was taken from a man in his forties with acute or convalescent COVID-19. Sequences were obtained from peripheral blood. The chain is built from TRBV6-2 or TRBV6-3 and TRBJ2-1, with 8 bases lining up with TRBD2. In nucleotides, the CDR3 is TGTGCCAGCAGTTACCCCTCCCCGGGACTAGTAAGGTATGAGCAGTTCTTC. Translation gives CASSYPSPGLVRYEQFF.